These T cell receptor beta chains were read from a single sample in a study of early T cells in non-severe SARS-CoV-2 infection. Each CDR3 protein gets one entry after TCRdb re-called the 5' RACE reads with MiXCR. The data contain 70,000 to 90,000 distinct CDR3 sequences, more than 13% of them seen just once; the ten biggest clones take up 5.5% to 7%. The sample was whole blood. Receptors were obtained from an adult who was a healthcare worker with PCR-confirmed SARS-CoV-2 infection or an uninfected control (not recorded which). The CDR3 runs from the conserved cysteine through the conserved F or W. A D gene is named only where the DNA matches it firmly. Not every row has a clone size; where given, it reads once, few, many or a size class.

>few|TRBJ2-2|-|TRBV19
CASSITNQRTGELFF
TGTGCCAGTAGTATAACTAACCAACGCACCGGGGAGCTGTTTTTT
>few|TRBJ1-1|-|TRBV7-9
CASSLVDGDTEAFF
TGTGCCAGCAGCTTAGTAGATGGGGACACTGAAGCTTTCTTT
>many|TRBJ2-1|-|TRBV5-1
CASSLESSGPGNEQFF
TGCGCCAGCAGCTTGGAGAGTAGCGGACCAGGGAATGAGCAGTTCTTC
>-|TRBJ2-1|TRBD2|TRBV7-9
CASSSRPIDLAGVYNEEFF
TGTGCCAGCAGCTCCCGACCTATTGATTTAGCGGGAGTGTACAATGAGGAGTTCTTC
>many|TRBJ2-7|-|TRBV7-2
CASSLRRAAYEQYF
TGTGCCAGCAGCTTAAGGCGGGCGGCCTACGAGCAGTACTTC
>-|TRBJ1-1|-|TRBV2
CASSAQGNTEAFF
TGTGCCAGCAGTGCACAGGGAAACACTGAAGCTTTCTTT
>few|TRBJ2-7|-|TRBV2
CASTREGPYEQYF
TGTGCCAGCACCCGGGAAGGCCCCTACGAGCAGTACTTC
>few|TRBJ2-5|TRBD2|TRBV7-8
CASSSPSTIRLGRREAPSGTQYF
TGTGCCAGCAGCTCCCCCTCGACAATCCGCCTAGGAAGGCGGGAGGCCCCCAGTGGGACCCAGTACTTC
>many|TRBJ1-2|TRBD1|TRBV29-1
CSVGDRQGLSYTF
TGCAGCGTTGGGGACCGACAGGGGTTGAGCTACACCTTC
>-|TRBJ2-5|TRBD2|TRBV12-3/TRBV12-4
CASSFGGGIPLVVGTQYF
TGTGCCAGCAGTTTCGGGGGAGGGATACCTTTGGTCGTTGGGACCCAGTACTTC
>-|TRBJ2-7|-|TRBV28
CASTTVSYEQYF
TGTGCCAGCACCACAGTTTCCTACGAGCAGTACTTC
>many|TRBJ1-4|TRBD1|TRBV19
CASSIGTGVEKLFF
TGTGCCAGTAGTATTGGGACAGGGGTTGAAAAACTGTTTTTT
>-|TRBJ1-5|TRBD1|TRBV28
CASRIIGGLQPQHF
TGTGCCAGCAGAATTATAGGGGGCCTTCAGCCCCAGCATTTT
>-|TRBJ1-4|TRBD1|TRBV7-6
CASSPLRDRESGTNEKLFF
TGTGCCAGCAGCCCACTCCGGGACAGGGAATCTGGAACTAATGAAAAACTGTTTTTT
>-|TRBJ2-7|-|TRBV20-1
CSVRLARAYEQYF
TGCAGTGTCCGTCTAGCGCGAGCCTACGAGCAGTACTTC
>-|TRBJ1-1|TRBD1|TRBV2
CASRGTGDTEAFF
TGTGCCAGCAGGGGGACAGGGGACACTGAAGCTTTCTTT
>few|TRBJ2-7|-|TRBV28
CASSSIVDSYEQYF
TGTGCCAGCAGTTCCATCGTAGACTCCTACGAGCAGTACTTC
>many|TRBJ2-2|-|TRBV28
CASVQGDTGELFF
TGTGCCAGCGTACAGGGAGACACCGGGGAGCTGTTTTTT
>many|TRBJ1-1|-|TRBV6-5
CASSTRGRGGTEAFF
TGTGCCAGCAGTACCCGGGGAAGGGGGGGTACTGAAGCTTTCTTT
>-|TRBJ2-1|-|TRBV4-1
CASSPWGGRGRALNEQFF
TGCGCCAGCAGCCCCTGGGGGGGCAGGGGGAGGGCCTTAAATGAGCAGTTCTTC
>few|TRBJ1-2|-|TRBV12-5
CASGSSQDSRGYTF
TGTGCTAGTGGTTCAAGCCAGGACTCACGAGGCTACACCTTC
>-|TRBJ2-4|-|TRBV10-3
CAISDRQLGYF
TGTGCCATCAGTGACCGACAGCTGGGGTACTTC
>-|TRBJ2-7|TRBD2|TRBV6-2/TRBV6-3
CASSYSIPAGSIYEQYF
TGTGCCAGCAGTTACTCGATCCCAGCGGGGAGCATCTACGAGCAGTACTTC
>-|TRBJ2-3|TRBD1|TRBV14
CASSGTVVTDTQYF
TGTGCCAGCAGTGGGACAGTCGTCACAGATACGCAGTATTTT
>-|TRBJ2-7|-|TRBV6-5
CASSRPPPHSEQYF
TGTGCCAGCAGCCGGCCCCCCCCTCATTCCGAGCAGTACTTC
>-|TRBJ2-7|-|TRBV12-3/TRBV12-4
CASSSSFEDEQYF
TGTGCCAGCAGTTCATCCTTTGAGGACGAGCAGTACTTC
>-|TRBJ2-1|TRBD2|TRBV29-1
CSVRSSGNWNEQFF
TGCAGCGTCCGATCTAGCGGGAACTGGAATGAGCAGTTCTTC
>-|TRBJ2-4|-|TRBV20-1
CSARDGMVLAKNIQYF
TGCAGTGCTAGAGATGGGATGGTTCTAGCCAAAAACATTCAGTACTTC
>many|TRBJ2-2|-|TRBV4-2
CASSQERGGTGELFF
TGTGCCAGCAGCCAAGAGAGGGGTGGGACCGGGGAGCTGTTTTTT
>few|TRBJ2-2|-|TRBV18
CASYRGAGGTGELFF
TGTGCCAGCTACCGAGGGGCCGGGGGCACCGGGGAGCTGTTTTTT
>-|TRBJ2-1|-|TRBV3-1
CASSARYSGNEQFF
TGTGCCAGCAGCGCTAGATACTCCGGCAATGAGCAGTTCTTC
>few|TRBJ1-4|-|TRBV11-2
CASSFGGRAAEKLFF
TGTGCCAGCAGCTTCGGCGGGAGGGCTGCTGAAAAACTGTTTTTT